The present entry profiles one TCR beta chain with its context. Its target is unknown. V dropped 1 base and J dropped 0 bases, with 18 bases sitting between them. CDR1 MGHRA and CDR2 YSYEKL come from the germline V gene. The CDR3 extends over 19 amino acids. PCR used 60 Vbeta primers and 13 Jbeta primers. Clones were read by immunoSEQ multiplex PCR, and TCRdb kept only the in-frame ones, dropping some. The table lists some 140,000 clones, 80% of them singletons. These data are taken from a study of cytomegalovirus exposure and HLA in healthy donors. Each donor's status was that of a healthy bone marrow donor. Findings and limits, study-wide: According to an earlier analysis, most TCR beta V segments yielded productive rearrangements about 87% or about 30% of the time.

The receptor was derived from a man aged 25-45 years in good health and CMV-seropositive. The sample comprised PBMCs. The chain carries TRBV4-1 and TRBJ1-4, with D perhaps matching TRBD1 (5 bases). In nucleotides, the CDR3 is TGCGCCAGCAGCCAAGTACCGAGGACACTCAAACCAACTAATGAAAAACTGTTTTTT. It encodes CASSQVPRTLKPTNEKLFF.